Each of the 23 T cell receptor beta chains below was sequenced from the same sample in a study of glioma-infiltrating T cells. TCR alpha and beta CDR3 regions were amplified from RNA using iRepertoire nested multiplex PCR. TCRdb independently ran MiXCR on the multiplex PCR reads; one entry per CDR3 protein. The sample yields more than 9,000 distinct CDR3 sequences, 26% seen once. Sequenced: glioma tissue, nonneoplastic brain tissue, or PBMCs (not recorded which). Receptors originate from a human donor with low-grade glioma or glioblastoma, undergoing nonglioma brain surgery, or in good health (not recorded which).

This clonotype was picked up a small number of times. At one end, the junction sequence differs from germline, possibly due to a read error. V and J are TRBV28 and TRBJ1-5, with D unresolved. CDR3 length: 15 residues. The V gene's germline CDR1 is MDHEN and CDR2 SYDVKM. In DNA form, the CDR3 reads TGTGCCAGCGGTTTGGGCCGCGCGAGGCTTCAGCCCCAGCATTTT. The encoded protein is CASGLGRARLQPQHF.

The table lists this clonotype with a few counts. The V call is TRBV11-2, the J call TRBJ2-7; possibly TRBD1 or TRBD2 for D (6 bases each). The CDR3 extends over 14 amino acids. Trimming pared 2 bases from V and 6 bases from J, leaving 14 bases between. Germline CDR1 is SGHAT and CDR2 is FQNNGV. This CDR3 is CASSLLGGQGEQYF. Written as DNA, the CDR3 is TGTGCCAGCAGCTTATTGGGGGGACAAGGCGAGCAGTACTTC.

This chain connects TRBV3-1 to TRBJ2-7; 13 nucleotides align to TRBD2. Germline assignment: CDR1 LGHDT and CDR2 YNNKEL (reference sequence). The trim removed 4 bases at V and 0 bases at J, leaving 15 bases unmatched. CDR3 length: 20 residues. The chain's CDR3 is CASSRSLGLAGAGASYEQYF. DNA for the CDR3: TGTGCCAGCAGCCGGTCCCTAGGACTAGCGGGAGCGGGGGCCTCCTACGAGCAGTACTTC.

This clonotype was detected ten times or more. The CDR3 loop is CASSQGQGGNSPLHF. The CDR3 coding sequence is TGTGCCAGCAGCCAAGGACAGGGAGGCAATTCACCCCTCCACTTT. V and J are TRBV4-2 and TRBJ1-6, with TRBD1 identical over 7 bases. The CDR3 runs 15 residues. Germline CDR1 reads LGHNA; CDR2 reads YNFKEQ. V was pared by 1 base and J by 7 bases, with 4 bases of the junction left unmatched.

This clonotype was found many times. This sequence joins TRBV20-1 and TRBJ1-4; D is ambiguous. Between the trimmed V and J ends, which lost 6 bases and 6 bases, there was a span of 8 bases. Looked up from germline, CDR1 is DFQATT and CDR2 is SNEGSKA (reference sequence). The CDR3 extends over 11 amino acids. CDR3 sequence: CSATGDEKLFF. For the CDR3, the DNA is TGCAGTGCCACCGGGGATGAAAAACTGTTTTTT.

This clonotype appeared a few times. The chain uses TRBV4-1 and TRBJ2-3; tentatively, D is TRBD1 or TRBD2 (5 bases each). V shed 0 bases and J shed 11 bases, with 15 bases lying between them. Per the germline V gene, CDR1 is MGHRA and CDR2 is YSYEKL. This CDR3 has 14 amino acids. For the CDR3, the DNA is TGCGCCAGCAGCCAAGAAGGTGGGGGAAGGGAGCAGTATTTT. Translating it yields CASSQEGGGREQYF.

The chain employs TRBV7-9 and TRBJ2-3; a weak D match, TRBD1 (5 bases). This CDR3 spans 15 amino acids. Germline V gene data show CDR1 as SEHNR and CDR2 as FQNEAQ (reference sequence). Trimming removed 4 bases from V and 7 bases from J, with 18 bases in between. CDR3 DNA sequence: TGTGCCAGCAGCTCCCCTAACAGGTTCAGGTATACGCAGTATTTT. This gives the protein CASSSPNRFRYTQYF.

This clonotype was detected only a few times. The rearrangement joins TRBV19 to TRBJ1-1; D is possibly TRBD1 (6 bases). This CDR3 region has 14 residues. Trimming cost V 3 bases and J 8 bases, with 16 bases left between them. Per the germline V gene, CDR1 is LNHDA and CDR2 is SQIVND (reference sequence). CDR3 in DNA: TGTGCCAGTAGTATCGGGTCTTCGGGACAAGAAGCTTTCTTT. This codes for CASSIGSSGQEAFF.

This clonotype was observed a few times. This chain connects TRBV7-3 to TRBJ2-7; TRBD1 might be the D (5 bases). V dropped 7 bases and J dropped 0 bases, with 13 bases sitting between them. Germline V gene sequence: CDR1 SGHTA, CDR2 FQGTGA. The CDR3 loop spans 14 amino acids. CDR3 in amino acids: CASTGGDSSYEQYF. For the CDR3, the DNA is TGTGCCAGCACGGGTGGCGACAGCTCCTACGAGCAGTACTTC. Using reference TRBV7-3 and TRBJ2-7 for the parts outside the CDR3, the full variable domain is GAGVSQTPSNKVTEKGKYVELRCDPISGHTALYWYRQSLGQGPEFLIYFQGTGAADDSGLPNDRFFAVRPEGSVSTLKIQRTERGDSAVYLCASTGGDSSYEQYFGPGTRLTVT.

The sample holds one count of this clonotype. The chain links TRBV5-1 to TRBJ1-1; D is uncertain. Germline V lookup: CDR1 SGHRS, CDR2 YFSETQ. This CDR3 has 13 amino acids. Trimming removed 0 bases from V and 4 bases from J, with 7 bases in between. The CDR3 loop is CASSLAFITEAFF. The CDR3 DNA is TGCGCCAGCAGCTTGGCTTTTATCACTGAAGCTTTCTTT.

This clonotype was recorded at least ten times. The V gene is TRBV28, the J gene TRBJ1-5; D unclear. Germline V gene sequence: CDR1 MDHEN, CDR2 SYDVKM. V was cut by 3 bases and J by 4 bases, with 4 bases left in between. This CDR3 is built from 12 residues. CDR3 sequence: CASSLGNQPQHF. DNA for the CDR3: TGTGCCAGCAGTTTGGGTAATCAGCCCCAGCATTTT.

In the case of this clonotype: One end of the junction varies from germline; a read error may be responsible. The CDR3 DNA follows: TGTGCCAGCAGTTCAAAAGACAGGGGCAATCATCCCCAGCATTTT. Translation: CASSSKDRGNHPQHF. The chain has TRBV28 and TRBJ1-5, with 8 positions matching TRBD1. Germline lookup yields CDR1 MDHEN and CDR2 SYDVKM. The CDR3 runs 15 residues.

The chain uses TRBV4-1 and TRBJ2-5, with 8 bases lining up with TRBD2. This CDR3 is 15 amino acids long. V dropped 2 bases and J dropped 3; count of bases not matched to a gene: 5. The V gene's germline CDR1 is MGHRA and CDR2 YSYEKL. The chain's CDR3 is CASSQLREVEETQYF. The CDR3 nucleotides read TGCGCCAGCAGCCAATTGCGGGAGGTGGAAGAGACCCAGTACTTC.

This clonotype is medium-sized in the sample. The chain recombines TRBV6-1 with TRBJ1-1, with unresolved D. Germline V gene data show CDR1 as MNHNS and CDR2 as SASEGT. Deletions cut 2 bases from V and 1 base from J, with 5 bases between. The CDR3 runs to 13 residues. CDR3 sequence (DNA): TGTGCCAGCAGTGAACGGGAGAACACTGAAGCTTTCTTT. As protein: CASSERENTEAFF.

The chain recombines TRBV29-1 with TRBJ2-7; D not resolved. CDR3 length equals 10 residues. With 4 bases removed from V and 5 bases from J, the gap between germline ends came to 6 bases. Germline lookup yields CDR1 SQVTM and CDR2 ANQGSEA. The CDR3 DNA follows: TGCAGCGTTGCAAGCAACGAGCAGTACTTC. Amino acids: CSVASNEQYF.

At least ten counts were recorded for this clonotype. The gene calls are TRBV19 and TRBJ2-1, with 10 bases that match TRBD2. Germline trimming cut 7 bases from V and 5 bases from J; bases unmatched to any gene: 5. This CDR3 region has 14 residues. Germline CDR1 LNHDA, CDR2 SQIVND (reference sequence). DNA for the CDR3: TGTGCCAGTACCCGGACTAGCGGCAACAATGAGCAGTTCTTC. This gives the protein CASTRTSGNNEQFF. The full variable domain, in which reference TRBV19 and TRBJ2-1 provide the parts outside the CDR3, is DGGITQSPKYLFRKEGQNVTLSCEQNLNHDAMYWYRQDPGQGLRLIYYSQIVNDFQKGDIAEGYSVSREKKESFPLTVTSAQKNPTAFYLCASTRTSGNNEQFFGPGTRLTVL.

The rearrangement uses TRBV11-2 and TRBJ2-1; 12 positions match TRBD2. Looked up from germline, CDR1 is SGHAT and CDR2 is FQNNGV. The V segment lost 4 bases and the J segment 4 bases; nucleotides outside the gene matches: 2. CDR3 length equals 15 residues. The CDR3 region is CASSWTSGDYNEQFF. CDR3 DNA sequence: TGTGCCAGCAGCTGGACTAGCGGGGATTACAATGAGCAGTTCTTC.

Concerning this clonotype: This sequence may be a read error, since a much larger clone differs from it by one base. The CDR3 region is CARTTGVAGNIQYF. The CDR3 region has the DNA TGTGCCAGAACCACAGGGGTCGCGGGAAACATTCAGTACTTC. The V gene is TRBV27, the J gene TRBJ2-4, with TRBD1 identical over 7 bases. The CDR3 sequence is 14 residues long. J lost 6 bases, V lost 9 bases, and 11 bases had no gene match. The germline gives CDR1 MNHEY, CDR2 SMNVEV (reference sequence).

The genes are TRBV6-6 and TRBJ1-1; a weak D match, TRBD1 (5 bases). Germline CDR1 reads MNHNY; CDR2 reads SVGAGI (reference sequence). V shed 10 bases and J shed 11 bases, with 26 bases lying between them. CDR3 size: 14 residues. The CDR3 spells CAISRDGLSFLAFF. The CDR3 DNA reads TGTGCCATCAGCAGGGACGGCCTGAGTTTCCTGGCTTTCTTT.

This chain connects TRBV12-3 or TRBV12-4 to TRBJ2-1, with D unresolved. Trimming stripped 7 bases from V and 6 bases from J, with 7 bases between. This CDR3 is built from 11 residues. The CDR3 nucleotides read TGTGCCAGCAATTACAGCAATGAGCAGTTCTTC. Protein sequence: CASNYSNEQFF.

This chain links TRBV5-4 with TRBJ2-5; D perhaps matches TRBD2 (5 bases). This CDR3 is built from 14 residues. The V and J ends lost 0 bases and 1 base respectively, with 7 bases between them. Germline V CDR1 and CDR2: SGHNT, YYREEE (reference sequence). DNA of the CDR3: TGTGCCAGCAGCTTGGGCGGGTCCCAAGAGACCCAGTACTTC. The encoded protein is CASSLGGSQETQYF.

The sample holds a few counts of this clonotype. The V gene is TRBV4-1, the J gene TRBJ2-3; D remains ambiguous. The CDR3 is 16 residues long. Trimming removed 0 bases at V and 2 bases at J, with 12 bases between. Germline loops: CDR1 MGHRA, CDR2 YSYEKL. CDR3 DNA: TGCGCCAGCAGCCAAGATTTGGAACCTTTCACAGATACGCAGTATTTT. This translates into CASSQDLEPFTDTQYF.

A word on this clonotype: Given a much more abundant clone one base away, this may be a read error. This rearrangement joins TRBV28 to TRBJ1-1; a weak D match, TRBD1 (5 bases). The germline V gene encodes CDR1 MDHEN and CDR2 SYDVKM. The CDR3 runs 13 residues. In nucleotides, the CDR3 is TGTGCCGGCAGTTTCGGGGGGATCCCAGAAGCTTTCTTT. Translating gives CAGSFGGIPEAFF.